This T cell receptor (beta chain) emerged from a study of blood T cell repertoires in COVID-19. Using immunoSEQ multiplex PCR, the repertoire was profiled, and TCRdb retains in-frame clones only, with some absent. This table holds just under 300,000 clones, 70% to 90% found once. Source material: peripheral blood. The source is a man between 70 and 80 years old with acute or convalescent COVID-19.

The CDR3 sequence is CASSERGEGSYEQYF. The CDR3, as DNA: TGTGCCAGCAGTGAACGGGGGGAGGGGTCCTACGAGCAGTACTTC. J is TRBJ2-7 and V is TRBV2; 7 nucleotides line up with TRBD2. The CDR3 spans 15 residues. The germline CDR1 and CDR2 sequences are SNHLY and FYNNEI. Germline trimming cut 2 bases from V and 1 base from J; bases unmatched to any gene: 5.